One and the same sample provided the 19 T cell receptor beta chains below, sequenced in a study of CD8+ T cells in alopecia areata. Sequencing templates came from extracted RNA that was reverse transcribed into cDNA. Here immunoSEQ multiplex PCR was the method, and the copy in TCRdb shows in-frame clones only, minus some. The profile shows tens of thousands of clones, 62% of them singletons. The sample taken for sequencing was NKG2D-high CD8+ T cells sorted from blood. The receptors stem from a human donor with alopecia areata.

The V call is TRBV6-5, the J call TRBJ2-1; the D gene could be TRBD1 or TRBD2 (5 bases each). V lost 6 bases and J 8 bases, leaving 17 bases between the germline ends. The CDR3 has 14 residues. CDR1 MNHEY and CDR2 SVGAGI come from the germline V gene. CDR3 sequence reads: CASSPVGVGYEQFF. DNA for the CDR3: TGTGCCAGCAGCCCCGTGGGGGTTGGATATGAGCAGTTCTTC.

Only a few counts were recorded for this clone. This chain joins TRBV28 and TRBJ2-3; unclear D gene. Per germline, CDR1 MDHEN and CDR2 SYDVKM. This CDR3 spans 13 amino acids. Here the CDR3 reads CATKSTVTDTQYF. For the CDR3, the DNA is TGTGCGACGAAGTCAACAGTCACAGATACGCAGTATTTT.

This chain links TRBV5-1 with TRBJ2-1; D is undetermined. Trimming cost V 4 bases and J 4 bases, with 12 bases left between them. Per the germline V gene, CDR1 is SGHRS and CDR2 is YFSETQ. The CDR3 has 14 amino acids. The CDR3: CASSEIRSYNEQFF. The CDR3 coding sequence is TGCGCCAGCAGCGAAATCAGGAGTTACAATGAGCAGTTCTTC.

In nucleotides, the CDR3 is TGTGCCAGCAGTCCCGGACAGGGGATACACAATGAGCAGTTCTTC. Amino acids: CASSPGQGIHNEQFF. This chain links TRBV27 with TRBJ2-1, with TRBD1 matching over 9 bases. The V segment lost 5 bases and the J segment 5 bases; nucleotides outside the gene matches: 7. CDR3 size: 15 residues. CDR1 and CDR2 (germline): MNHEY, SMNVEV (reference sequence).

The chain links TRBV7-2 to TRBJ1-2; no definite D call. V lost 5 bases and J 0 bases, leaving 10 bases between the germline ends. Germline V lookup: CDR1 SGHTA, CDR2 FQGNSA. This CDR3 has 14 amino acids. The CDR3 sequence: CASSPRPANYGYTF. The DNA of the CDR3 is TGTGCCAGCAGCCCGCGCCCAGCTAACTATGGCTACACCTTC.

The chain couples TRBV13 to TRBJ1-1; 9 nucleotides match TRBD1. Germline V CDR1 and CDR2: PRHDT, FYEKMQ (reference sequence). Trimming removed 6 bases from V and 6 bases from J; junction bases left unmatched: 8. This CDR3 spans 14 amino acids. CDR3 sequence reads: CASSIGQGFSEAFF. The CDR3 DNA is TGTGCCAGCAGTATCGGACAGGGGTTTTCTGAAGCTTTCTTT.

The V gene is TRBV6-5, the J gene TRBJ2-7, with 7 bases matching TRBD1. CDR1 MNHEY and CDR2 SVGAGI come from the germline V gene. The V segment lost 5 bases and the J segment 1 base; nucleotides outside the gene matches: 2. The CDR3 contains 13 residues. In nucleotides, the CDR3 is TGTGCCAGCAGTGACAGGGTGTCCTACGAGCAGTACTTC. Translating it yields CASSDRVSYEQYF.

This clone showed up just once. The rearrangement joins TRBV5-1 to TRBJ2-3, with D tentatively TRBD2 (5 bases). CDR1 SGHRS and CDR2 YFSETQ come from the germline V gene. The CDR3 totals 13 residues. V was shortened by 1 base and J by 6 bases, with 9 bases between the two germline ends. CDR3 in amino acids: CASSLLGVDTQYF. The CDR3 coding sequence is TGCGCCAGCAGCTTGCTCGGGGTGGATACGCAGTATTTT.

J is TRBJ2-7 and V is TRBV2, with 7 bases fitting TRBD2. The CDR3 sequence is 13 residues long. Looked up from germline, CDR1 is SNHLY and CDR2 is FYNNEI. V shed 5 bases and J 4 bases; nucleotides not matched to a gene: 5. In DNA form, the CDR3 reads TGTGCCAGCAGTACAGCGGGGCTTTACGAGCAGTACTTC. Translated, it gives CASSTAGLYEQYF.

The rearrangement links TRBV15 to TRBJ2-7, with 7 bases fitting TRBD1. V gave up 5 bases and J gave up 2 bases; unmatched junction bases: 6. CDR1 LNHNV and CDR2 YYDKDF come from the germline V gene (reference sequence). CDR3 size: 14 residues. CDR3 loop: CATSPPGGAYEQYF. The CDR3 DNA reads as TGTGCCACCAGCCCCCCAGGGGGAGCCTACGAGCAGTACTTC.

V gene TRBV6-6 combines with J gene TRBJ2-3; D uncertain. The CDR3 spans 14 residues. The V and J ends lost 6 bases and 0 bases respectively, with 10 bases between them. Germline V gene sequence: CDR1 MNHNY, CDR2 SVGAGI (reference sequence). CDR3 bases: TGTGCCAGCAGCCCCCGCTTGAGCACAGATACGCAGTATTTT. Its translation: CASSPRLSTDTQYF.

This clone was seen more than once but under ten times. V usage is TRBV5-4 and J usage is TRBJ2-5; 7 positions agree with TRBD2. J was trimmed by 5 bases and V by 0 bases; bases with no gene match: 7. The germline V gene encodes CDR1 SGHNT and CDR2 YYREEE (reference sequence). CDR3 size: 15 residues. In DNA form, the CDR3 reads TGTGCCAGCAGCTTGGATGGGGGGGGAGGTGAGACCCAGTACTTC. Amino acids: CASSLDGGGGETQYF.

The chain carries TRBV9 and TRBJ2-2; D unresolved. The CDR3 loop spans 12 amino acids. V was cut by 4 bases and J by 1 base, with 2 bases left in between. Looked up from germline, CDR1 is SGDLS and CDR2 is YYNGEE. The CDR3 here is CASSKNTGELFF. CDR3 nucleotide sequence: TGTGCCAGCAGCAAGAACACCGGGGAGCTGTTTTTT.

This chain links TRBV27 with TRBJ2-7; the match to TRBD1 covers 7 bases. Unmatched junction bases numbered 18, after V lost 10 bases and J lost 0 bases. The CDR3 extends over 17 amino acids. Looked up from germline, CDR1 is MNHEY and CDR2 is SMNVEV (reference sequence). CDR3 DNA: TGTGCCAACTACAAAATTGCGACAGGGAAAAGCTCCTACGAGCAGTACTTC. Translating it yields CANYKIATGKSSYEQYF.

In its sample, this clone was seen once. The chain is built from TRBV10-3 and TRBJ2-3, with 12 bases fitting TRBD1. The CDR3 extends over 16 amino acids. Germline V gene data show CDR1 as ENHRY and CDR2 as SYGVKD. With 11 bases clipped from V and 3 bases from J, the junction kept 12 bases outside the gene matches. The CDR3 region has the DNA TGTGCCGCGGCTTGGGGACAGGGGGCGAGGACAGATACGCAGTATTTT. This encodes CAAAWGQGARTDTQYF.

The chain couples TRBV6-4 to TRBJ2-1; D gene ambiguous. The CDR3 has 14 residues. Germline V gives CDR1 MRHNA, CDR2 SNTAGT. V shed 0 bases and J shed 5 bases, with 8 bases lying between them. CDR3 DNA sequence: TGTGCCAGCAGTGACTCCCCGGGCAACAATGAGCAGTTCTTC. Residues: CASSDSPGNNEQFF.

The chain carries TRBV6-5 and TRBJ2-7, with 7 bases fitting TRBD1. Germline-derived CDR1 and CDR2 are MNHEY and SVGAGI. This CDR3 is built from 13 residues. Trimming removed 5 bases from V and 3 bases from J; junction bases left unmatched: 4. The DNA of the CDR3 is TGTGCCAGCAGTACCTACAGGGGCTACGAGCAGTACTTC. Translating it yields CASSTYRGYEQYF.

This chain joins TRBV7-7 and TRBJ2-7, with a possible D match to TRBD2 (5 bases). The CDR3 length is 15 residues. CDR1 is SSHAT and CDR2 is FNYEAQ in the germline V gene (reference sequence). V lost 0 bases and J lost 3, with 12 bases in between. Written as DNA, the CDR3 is TGTGCCAGCAGCTTAGCGGACTCCAGTATCTACGAGCAGTACTTC. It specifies CASSLADSSIYEQYF.

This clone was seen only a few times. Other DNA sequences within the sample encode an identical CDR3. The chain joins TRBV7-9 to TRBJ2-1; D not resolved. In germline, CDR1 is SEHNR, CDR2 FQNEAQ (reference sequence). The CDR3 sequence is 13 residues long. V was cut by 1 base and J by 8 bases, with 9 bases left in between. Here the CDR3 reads CASSLEGVYEQFF. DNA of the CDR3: TGTGCCAGCAGCTTAGAGGGTGTGTATGAGCAGTTCTTC.